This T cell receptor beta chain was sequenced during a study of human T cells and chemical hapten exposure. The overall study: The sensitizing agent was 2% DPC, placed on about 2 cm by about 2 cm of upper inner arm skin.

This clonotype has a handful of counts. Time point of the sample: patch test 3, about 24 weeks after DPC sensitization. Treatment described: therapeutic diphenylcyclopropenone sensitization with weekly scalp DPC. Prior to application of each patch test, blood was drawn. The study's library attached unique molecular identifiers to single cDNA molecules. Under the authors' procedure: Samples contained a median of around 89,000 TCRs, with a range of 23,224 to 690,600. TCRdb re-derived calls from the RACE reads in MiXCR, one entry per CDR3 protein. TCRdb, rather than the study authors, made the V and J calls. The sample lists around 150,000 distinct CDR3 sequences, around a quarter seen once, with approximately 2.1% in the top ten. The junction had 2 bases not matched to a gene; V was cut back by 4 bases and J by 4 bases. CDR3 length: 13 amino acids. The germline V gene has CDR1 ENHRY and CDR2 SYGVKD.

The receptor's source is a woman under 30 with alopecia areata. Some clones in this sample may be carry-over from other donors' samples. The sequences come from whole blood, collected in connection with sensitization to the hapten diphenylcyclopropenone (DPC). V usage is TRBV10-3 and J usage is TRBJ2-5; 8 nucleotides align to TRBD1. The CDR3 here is CAISGTGLETQYF. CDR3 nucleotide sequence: TGTGCCATCAGTGGGACAGGGCTAGAGACCCAGTACTTC.